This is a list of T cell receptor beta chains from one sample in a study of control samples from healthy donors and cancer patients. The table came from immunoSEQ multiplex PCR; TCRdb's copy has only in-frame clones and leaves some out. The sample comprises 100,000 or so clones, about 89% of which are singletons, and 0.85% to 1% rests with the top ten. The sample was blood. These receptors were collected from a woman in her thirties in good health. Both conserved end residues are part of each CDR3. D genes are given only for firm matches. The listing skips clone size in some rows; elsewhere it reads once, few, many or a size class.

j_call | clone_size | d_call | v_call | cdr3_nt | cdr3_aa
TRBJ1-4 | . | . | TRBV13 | TGTGCCAGCAGCTTCAGGCAGGGCGAACTGTTTTTT | CASSFRQGELFF
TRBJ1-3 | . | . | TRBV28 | TGTGCCAGCAGTTTAATCGCCTCTTTGGGAAACACCATATATTTT | CASSLIASLGNTIYF
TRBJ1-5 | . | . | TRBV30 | TGTGCCTGGAGCGATTGGACAGCAGATCAGCCCCAGCATTTT | CAWSDWTADQPQHF
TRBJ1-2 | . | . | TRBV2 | TGTGCCAGCAGTGAAGGGACAGCCTATGGCTACACCTTC | CASSEGTAYGYTF
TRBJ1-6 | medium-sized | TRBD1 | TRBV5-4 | TGTGCCAGCAGCCCTGGACAGGGGGCGTCCTATAATTCACCCCTCCACTTT | CASSPGQGASYNSPLHF
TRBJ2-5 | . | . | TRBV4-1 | TGCGCCAGCTCGTGGCTCGCGGGCCTTCAAGAGACCCAGTACTTC | CASSWLAGLQETQYF
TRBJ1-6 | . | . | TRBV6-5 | TGTGCCAGCAGTCGCGGGGGAAATAATTCACCCCTCCACTTT | CASSRGGNNSPLHF
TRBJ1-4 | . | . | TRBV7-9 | TGTGCCAGCACCCCGACAGGCGGGGAAAAACTGTTTTTT | CASTPTGGEKLFF
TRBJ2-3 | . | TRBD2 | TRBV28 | TGTGCCAGCAGTCTCTGGACTAGCGGGAGCCAGCGAGATACGCAGTATTTT | CASSLWTSGSQRDTQYF
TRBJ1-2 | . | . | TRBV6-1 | TGTGCCAGCAGTGAAGAGAGTCGACCTCCAGGGGGCTACACCTTC | CASSEESRPPGGYTF
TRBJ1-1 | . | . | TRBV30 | TGTGCCTGGGAGGACGGAAGGACTACTTTCTTT | CAWEDGRTTFF
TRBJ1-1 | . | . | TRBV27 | TGTGCCAGCAGTCCGCTCCAGGGCCATGGAGCTTTCTTT | CASSPLQGHGAFF
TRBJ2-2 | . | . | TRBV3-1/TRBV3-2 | TGTGCCAGCAGCCACCCTGTGGTAGCTCGGGGCACCGGGGAGCTGTTTTTT | CASSHPVVARGTGELFF
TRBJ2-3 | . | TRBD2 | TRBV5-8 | TGTGCCAGCAGCTTGTCTACTAGCGGGGCTAACACAGATACGCAGTATTTT | CASSLSTSGANTDTQYF
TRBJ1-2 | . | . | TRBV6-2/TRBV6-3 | TGTGCCAGCAGTCGCGCGGGCGGGGACGGCTACACCTTC | CASSRAGGDGYTF
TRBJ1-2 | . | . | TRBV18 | TGTGCCAGCTCACCACCCGGGACACAGCGTGGCTACACCTTC | CASSPPGTQRGYTF
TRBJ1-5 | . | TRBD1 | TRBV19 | TGTGCCAGTAGGACAGGGAATCAGCCCCAGCATTTT | CASRTGNQPQHF
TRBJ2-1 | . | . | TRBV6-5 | TGTGCCAGCAGACAACTAGGTTCCTACAATGAGCAGTTCTTC | CASRQLGSYNEQFF
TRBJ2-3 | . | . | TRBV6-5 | TGTGCCAGCAGTAGCCCAGGAAGGGCAGATACGCAGTATTTT | CASSSPGRADTQYF
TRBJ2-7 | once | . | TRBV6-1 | TGTGCCAGCAGTGAAATCCCTTCCTACGAGCAGTACTTC | CASSEIPSYEQYF
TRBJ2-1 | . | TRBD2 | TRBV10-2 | TGCGCCAGCACGCTAGCGGTCGCCTACAATGAGCAGTTCTTC | CASTLAVAYNEQFF
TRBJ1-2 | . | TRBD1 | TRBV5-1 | TGCGCCAGCAGCCTCTTACCGGGACAGGGCATAGATGGCTACACCTTC | CASSLLPGQGIDGYTF
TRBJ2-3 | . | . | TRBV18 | TGTGCCAGCTCACCATATCGGACGCTGGGGGATACGCAGTATTTT | CASSPYRTLGDTQYF
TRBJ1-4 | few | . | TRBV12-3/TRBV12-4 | TGTGCCTCTGCCCGGGGGGAGGGTGAAAAACTGTTTTTT | CASARGEGEKLFF
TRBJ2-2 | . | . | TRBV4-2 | TGTGCCAGCAGCCAAGTCTCCGGAAGGAACACCGGGGAGCTGTTTTTT | CASSQVSGRNTGELFF
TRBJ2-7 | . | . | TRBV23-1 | TGCGCCAGCAGTCACCTGAAGACGGGAGTCCTCCCCTACGAGCAGTACTTC | CASSHLKTGVLPYEQYF
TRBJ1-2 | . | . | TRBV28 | TGTGCCAGCACCCTAGGCTTCTGGGGGTACTATGGCTACACCTTC | CASTLGFWGYYGYTF
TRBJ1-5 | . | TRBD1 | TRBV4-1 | TGCGCCAGCAGCCAACGGACAGGCCTTACTTATCAGCCCCAGCATTTT | CASSQRTGLTYQPQHF
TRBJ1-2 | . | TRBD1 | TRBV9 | TGTGCCAGCAGCGTAAGGGACAGCTATGGCTACACCTTC | CASSVRDSYGYTF
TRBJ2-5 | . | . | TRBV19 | TGTGCCAGTAGTCCACTACCGGGGGGCAGTTCCCAAGAGACCCAGTACTTC | CASSPLPGGSSQETQYF
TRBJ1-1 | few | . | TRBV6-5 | TGTGCCAGCAGTCAGGGAGGAGGAGTCGAAGCTTTCTTT | CASSQGGGVEAFF
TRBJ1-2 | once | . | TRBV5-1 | TGCGCCAGCAGCTGGGGACCGGGACTGGGCTATGGCTACACCTTC | CASSWGPGLGYGYTF
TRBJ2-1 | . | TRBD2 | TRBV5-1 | TGCGCCAGCAGGGGAGTATTCGTCGGGACTAGCGGTAACAATGAGCAGTTCTTC | CASRGVFVGTSGNNEQFF
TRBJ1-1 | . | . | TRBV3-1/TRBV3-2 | TGTGCCAGCAGCAGATTGGGGGGGGGCGCTGAAGCTTTCTTT | CASSRLGGGAEAFF
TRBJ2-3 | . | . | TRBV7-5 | TGTGTCAGAAGCTCCATCATGGACAGGGCTGGCACAGATACGCAGTATTTT | CVRSSIMDRAGTDTQYF
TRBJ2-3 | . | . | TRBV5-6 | TGTGCCAGCAGTTCATTGGGGGGGGCGGGCACAGATACGCAGTATTTT | CASSSLGGAGTDTQYF
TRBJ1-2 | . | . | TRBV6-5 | TGTGCCAGCAGTTACTCGTCGGGGGATGGCTACACCTTC | CASSYSSGDGYTF
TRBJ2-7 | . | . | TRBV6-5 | TGTGCCAGCAGTTACGGGTCCGGTAGCTCCTACGAGCAGTACTTC | CASSYGSGSSYEQYF
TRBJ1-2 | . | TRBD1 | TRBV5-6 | TGTGCCAGCAGCTTAGGGGGCGCGGGGTATGGCTACACCTTC | CASSLGGAGYGYTF
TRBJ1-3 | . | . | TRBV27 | TGTGCCAGCAGTTTGAAGTTCCGGGGGCCTGGAAACACCATATATTTT | CASSLKFRGPGNTIYF
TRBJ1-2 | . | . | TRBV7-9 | TGTGCCAGCAGCTTACGGTTCGGGGAGAGCTACACCTTC | CASSLRFGESYTF
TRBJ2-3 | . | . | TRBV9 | TGTGCCAGCAGCGTAGTTGAAGGGGGGCCCACAGATACGCAGTATTTT | CASSVVEGGPTDTQYF
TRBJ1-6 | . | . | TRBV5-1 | TGCGCCAGCAGCTTGGCCAGGGCAGGGAATAATTCACCCCTCCACTTT | CASSLARAGNNSPLHF
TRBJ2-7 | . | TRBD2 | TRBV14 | TGTGCCAGCAGCCAAGAGAGCGGGATCAACTACGAGCAGTACTTC | CASSQESGINYEQYF
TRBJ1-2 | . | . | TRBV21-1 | TGTGCCAGCAGCATATCCCGGGCCAAGCTAGCTAACTATGGCTACACCTTC | CASSISRAKLANYGYTF
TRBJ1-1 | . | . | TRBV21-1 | TGTGCCAGCAGCAAGGGAGGACACACACACGAAAGGGACACTGAAGCTTTCTTT | CASSKGGHTHERDTEAFF
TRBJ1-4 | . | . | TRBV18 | TGTGCCAGCTCACTCCCACGGGAGGGTATGAAGGAAAAACTGTTTTTT | CASSLPREGMKEKLFF
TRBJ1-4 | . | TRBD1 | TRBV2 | TGTGCCAGCGATGACAGGGGGTATGAAAAACTGTTTTTT | CASDDRGYEKLFF
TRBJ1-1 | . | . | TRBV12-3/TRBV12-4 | TGTGCCAGCAGTCCTTCCATTGAAGCTTTCTTT | CASSPSIEAFF
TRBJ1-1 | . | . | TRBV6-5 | TGTGCCAGCAGCGGGGTGGGGGTGAACACTGAAGCTTTCTTT | CASSGVGVNTEAFF
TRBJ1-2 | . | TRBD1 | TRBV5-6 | TGTGCCAGCAGCCCGGACAGGGGGAACTATGGCTACACCTTC | CASSPDRGNYGYTF
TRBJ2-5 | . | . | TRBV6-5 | TGTGCCAGCAGTTCAGAAGGGGAGACCCAGTACTTC | CASSSEGETQYF
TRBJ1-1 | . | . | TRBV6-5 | TGTGCCAGCAGGTCTACAGGGTCGGGCACTGAAGCTTTCTTT | CASRSTGSGTEAFF
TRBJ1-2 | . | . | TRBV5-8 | TGTGCCAGCAGCTTGAACCAGATCTTCTATGGCTACACCTTC | CASSLNQIFYGYTF
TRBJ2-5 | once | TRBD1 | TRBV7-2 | TGTGCCAGCAGCTGGGAACGACAGGGACAAGAGACCCAGTACTTC | CASSWERQGQETQYF
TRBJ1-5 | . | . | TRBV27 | TGTGCCACCAAGGGGGAGGGCGGAGGCAATCAGCCCCAGCATTTT | CATKGEGGGNQPQHF
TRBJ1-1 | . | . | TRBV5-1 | TGCGCCAGCGGTCAACAGTACTCCACTGAAGCTTTCTTT | CASGQQYSTEAFF
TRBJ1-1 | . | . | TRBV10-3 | TGTGCCATCAGTGAGGGCCTGAACACTGAAGCTTTCTTT | CAISEGLNTEAFF
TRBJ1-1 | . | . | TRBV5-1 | TGCGCCAGCAGTCCCCCCGGGGTTGAAGCTTTCTTT | CASSPPGVEAFF
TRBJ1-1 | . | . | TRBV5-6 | TGTGCCAGCAGCTTACAGGGCGGGAGCACTGAAGCTTTCTTT | CASSLQGGSTEAFF